The present entry profiles one T cell receptor (beta chain) with its context. This sample is drawn from a study of blood T cell repertoires in COVID-19. Those who participated ranged in age from roughly 18 to 89 years and resided in about two dozen US areas. Assignments of participants to cohorts depended upon their own reported clinical history. The table came from immunoSEQ multiplex PCR; TCRdb's copy has only in-frame clones and leaves some out. Of about 260,000 clones in the sample, about 87% are singletons; the top ten hold about 4%. Germline V gene lookup returns CDR1 MDHEN and CDR2 SYDVKM. The CDR3 consists of 14 residues. V was cut by 5 bases and J by 1 base, with 10 bases left in between.

The TCR was taken from a woman aged 25 to 45 with acute COVID-19. This chain links TRBV28 with TRBJ2-3; D possibly corresponds to TRBD1 (6 bases). The specimen sequenced was PBMCs or T cells enriched from blood (not recorded which). The CDR3 DNA reads as TGTGCCAGCAGTACAAGACAGGGCACAGATACGCAGTATTTT. The encoded protein is CASSTRQGTDTQYF. Together with reference TRBV28 and TRBJ2-3, the CDR3 gives the full variable domain: DVKVTQSSRYLVKRTGEKVFLECVQDMDHENMFWYRQDPGLGLRLIYFSYDVKMKEKGDIPEGYSVSREKKERFSLILESASTNQTSMYLCASSTRQGTDTQYFGPGTRLTVL.